Given below is one T cell receptor (beta chain) in context. In germline, CDR1 is SGHRS, CDR2 YFSETQ. The junction had 15 bases not matched to a gene; V was cut back by 4 bases and J by 0 bases. The CDR3 has 19 residues. The record originates from a study of blood T cell repertoires in COVID-19. Study overall: There were acute and convalescent COVID-19 samples, and they came from the United States, Italy and Spain.

TCRdb keeps only in-frame clones here, not all; method: immunoSEQ multiplex PCR. The sample contains roughly 130,000 clones, approximately 80% of which appear only once. Enrollees, about 18 to 95 years old, lived in about two dozen US areas. Cohort allocation depended upon clinical history that participants reported. Cohort 3 recovery required two negative PCRs, clearance, or symptom resolution. The rearrangement uses TRBV5-1 and TRBJ1-4; 7 nucleotides agree with TRBD1. The source of this sequence is a man aged 50-60 years who had recovered from COVID-19. The sample comprised PBMCs or T cells enriched from blood (not recorded which). CDR3 bases: TGCGCCAGCAGCGACCGACAGGGAGGTCACGTAGCAACTAATGAAAAACTGTTTTTT. This gives the protein CASSDRQGGHVATNEKLFF.